The T cell receptor beta chain under discussion was sequenced for a study of CD8 T cells in Susac syndrome (dated by TCRdb to between 2019 and 2020). Background for the entire study: Among the sequenced Susac syndrome patients, about 6 had clinically active disease and under 10 were in clinical remission. At the time of blood withdrawal, Susac syndrome patients were either therapy-naive, taking corticosteroids (with some also receiving IVIg), or on IVIg alone. Repertoire sequencing was used to test whether CD8+ T cell activation and differentiation in Susac syndrome was antigen driven. CD8+ T cell repertoire clonality was compared between over 9 healthy donors, approximately 14 Susac syndrome patients and approximately 15 multiple sclerosis patients. Results the study describes overall, beyond this receptor: Some 15 and five Susac-specific public clones were found in the total CD8+ and CD8+ TEMRA repertoires, respectively. Clonal expansion was seen in Susac syndrome CD8+ repertoires, peaking in CD8+ TEMRA cells and being greater in clinically active patients than in remitting ones. The number of individuals in the TCR sequencing and HLA analysis was acknowledged as relatively small.

The CDR3 has 14 amino acids, counting the end cysteine and phenylalanine. The sequence is cut down to CDR3 DNA, 42 bases in frame from base 1. The V and J ends are trimmed by 3 bases and 6 bases, leaving 14 bases between them. Peripheral blood CD8+ and CD4+ T cells from healthy donors, Susac syndrome patients and multiple sclerosis patients were profiled using high-throughput TCR beta sequencing. The Susac syndrome patients fulfilled recently defined diagnostic criteria for definite or probable disease. Bulk CD8+ and CD4+ T cells were purified magnetically by negative isolation, whereas CD8+ TEMRA cells were enriched by FACS. Blood was drawn into EDTA tubes, processed within 24 hours, and PBMCs were isolated by density gradient centrifugation. PBMCs destined for TCR sequencing were cryopreserved in liquid nitrogen and later thawed in a 37 °C water bath. The sorted or isolated CD4+, CD8+ and CD8+ TEMRA cells reached a purity of at least 90%.

Note on this clonotype: Its recognized antigen is unknown. Per-nucleotide qualities are absent, and no much larger clonotype sits a single base away.

RNA was extracted with the RNeasy kit and roughly 0.45 to 1 ug was reverse transcribed using random hexamers. TCR beta CDR3 regions were amplified with the immunoSEQ multiplex PCR assay covering 54 Vbeta and 13 Jbeta segments. Bias from PCR amplification was corrected by using a synthetic template baseline for primer optimization and for computational correction. On the authors' methods: Reads were annotated to V, D and J genes according to IMGT and were analyzed with immunoSEQ Analyzer, with only productive sequences retained. Clonality was computed as one minus Shannon entropy normalized by log2 of the number of productive unique sequences. For each patient and control, public and private clones were evaluated among the 100 most prevalent clones. Clones were defined as Susac-specific if absent from the healthy and MS cohorts, from 900 to 1,300 published viral clones and from other ImmuneACCESS disease sequences. TCRdb reprocessed the public reads (quality trimming at Q25 with fastp, clone calling with MiXCR) and kept in-frame beta chains. For every CDR3 protein sequence, its rows merge into one entry that carries the most common genes and DNA. It is TCRdb's table, rather than the study itself, that gives the V and J calls and clone size. The sample table lists approximately 120,000 distinct CDR3 sequences, approximately 96% of them with a count of one. The top ten clones comprise around 0.21% of the sample.

The clonotype originates from a human donor with Susac syndrome. The rearrangement joined TRBV12-3 or TRBV12-4 to TRBJ2-5; TRBD1 could be the D gene, as 6 bases match. Sequenced sample: CD8+ T cells from PBMCs. The DNA sequence follows: TGTGCCAGCAGTTTTTCAGGGGCGGTACAGACCCAGTACTTC. Translated, this is CASSFSGAVQTQYF.